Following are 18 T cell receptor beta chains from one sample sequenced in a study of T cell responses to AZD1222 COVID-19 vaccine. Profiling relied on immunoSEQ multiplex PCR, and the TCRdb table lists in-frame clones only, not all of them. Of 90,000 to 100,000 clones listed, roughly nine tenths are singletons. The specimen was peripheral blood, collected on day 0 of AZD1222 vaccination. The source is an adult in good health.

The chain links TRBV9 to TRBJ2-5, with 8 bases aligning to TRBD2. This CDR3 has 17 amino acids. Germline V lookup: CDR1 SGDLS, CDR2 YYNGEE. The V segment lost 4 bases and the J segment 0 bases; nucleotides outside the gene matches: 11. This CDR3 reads CASSPPLGAGDQETQYF. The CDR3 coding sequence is TGTGCCAGCAGCCCCCCCCTAGGAGCGGGGGACCAAGAGACCCAGTACTTC.

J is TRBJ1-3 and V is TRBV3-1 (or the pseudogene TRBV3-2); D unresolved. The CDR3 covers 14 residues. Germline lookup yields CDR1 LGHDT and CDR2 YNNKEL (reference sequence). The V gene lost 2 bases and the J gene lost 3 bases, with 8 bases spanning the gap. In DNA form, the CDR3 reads TGTGCCAGCAGCCAATCCTGGGGTGGAAACACCATATATTTT. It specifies CASSQSWGGNTIYF.

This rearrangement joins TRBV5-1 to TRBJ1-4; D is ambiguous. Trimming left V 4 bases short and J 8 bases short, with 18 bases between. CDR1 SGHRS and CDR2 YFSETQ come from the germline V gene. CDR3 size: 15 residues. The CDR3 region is CASSVDPDTEEKLFF. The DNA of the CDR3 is TGCGCCAGCAGCGTGGATCCGGATACAGAGGAAAAACTGTTTTTT.

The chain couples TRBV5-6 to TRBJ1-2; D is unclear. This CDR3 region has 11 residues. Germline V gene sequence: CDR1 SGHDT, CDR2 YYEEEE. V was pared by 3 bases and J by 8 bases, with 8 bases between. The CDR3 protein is CASSSGGGYTF. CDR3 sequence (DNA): TGTGCCAGCAGCTCTGGAGGCGGCTACACCTTC.

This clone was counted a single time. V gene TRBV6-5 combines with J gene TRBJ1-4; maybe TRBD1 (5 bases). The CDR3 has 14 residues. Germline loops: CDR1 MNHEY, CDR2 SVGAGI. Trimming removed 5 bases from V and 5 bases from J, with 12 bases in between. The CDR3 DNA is TGTGCCAGCAGTCGGGGCGCAGGCAATGAAAAACTGTTTTTT. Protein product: CASSRGAGNEKLFF.

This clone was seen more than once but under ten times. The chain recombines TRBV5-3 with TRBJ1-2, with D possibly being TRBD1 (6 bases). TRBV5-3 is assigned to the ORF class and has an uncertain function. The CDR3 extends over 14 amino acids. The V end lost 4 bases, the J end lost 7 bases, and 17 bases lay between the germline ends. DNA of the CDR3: TGTGCCAGAAGCCCCGGGGGCAGGGCTTTTGGCTACACCTTC. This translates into CARSPGGRAFGYTF.

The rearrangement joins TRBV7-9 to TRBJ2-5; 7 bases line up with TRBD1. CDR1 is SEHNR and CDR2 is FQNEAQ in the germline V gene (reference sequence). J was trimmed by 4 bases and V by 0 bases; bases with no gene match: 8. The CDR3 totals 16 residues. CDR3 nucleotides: TGTGCCAGCAGCTTAGCAGGGGGCAGGGGAAGAGAGACCCAGTACTTC. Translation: CASSLAGGRGRETQYF.

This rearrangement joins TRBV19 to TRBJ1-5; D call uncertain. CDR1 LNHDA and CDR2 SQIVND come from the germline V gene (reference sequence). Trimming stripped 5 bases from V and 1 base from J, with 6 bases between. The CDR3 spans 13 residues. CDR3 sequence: CASSAGSNQPQHF. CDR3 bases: TGTGCCAGTAGTGCCGGAAGCAATCAGCCCCAGCATTTT.

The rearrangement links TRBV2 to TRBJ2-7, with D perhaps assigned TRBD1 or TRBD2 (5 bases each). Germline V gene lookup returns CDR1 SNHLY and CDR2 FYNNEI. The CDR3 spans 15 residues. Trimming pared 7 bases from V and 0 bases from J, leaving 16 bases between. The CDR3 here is CASTLAGTLSYEQYF. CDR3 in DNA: TGTGCCAGCACCCTCGCAGGGACCCTCTCCTACGAGCAGTACTTC.

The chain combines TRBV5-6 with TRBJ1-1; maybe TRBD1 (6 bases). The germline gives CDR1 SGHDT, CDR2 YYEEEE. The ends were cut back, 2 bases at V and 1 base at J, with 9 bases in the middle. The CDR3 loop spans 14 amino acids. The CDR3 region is CASSLRGPNTEAFF. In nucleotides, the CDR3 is TGTGCCAGCAGCTTACGGGGGCCGAACACTGAAGCTTTCTTT.

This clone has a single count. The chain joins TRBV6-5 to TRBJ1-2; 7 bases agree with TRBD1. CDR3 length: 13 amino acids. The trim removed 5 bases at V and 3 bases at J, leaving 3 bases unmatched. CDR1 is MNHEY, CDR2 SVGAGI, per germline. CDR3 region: CASSRQGDYGYTF. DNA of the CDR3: TGTGCCAGCAGTCGACAGGGTGACTATGGCTACACCTTC.

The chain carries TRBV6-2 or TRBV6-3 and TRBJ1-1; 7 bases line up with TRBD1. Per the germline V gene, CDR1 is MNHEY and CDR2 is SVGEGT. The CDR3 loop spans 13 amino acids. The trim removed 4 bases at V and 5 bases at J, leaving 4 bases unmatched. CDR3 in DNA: TGTGCCAGCAGTTTTAAGACAGGGACTGAAGCTTTCTTT. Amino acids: CASSFKTGTEAFF.

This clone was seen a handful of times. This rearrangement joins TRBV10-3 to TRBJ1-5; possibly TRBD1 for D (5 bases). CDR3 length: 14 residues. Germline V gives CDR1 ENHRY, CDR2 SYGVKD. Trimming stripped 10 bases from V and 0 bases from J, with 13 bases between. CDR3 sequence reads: CASGTADSNQPQHF. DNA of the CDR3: TGTGCCAGCGGGACGGCGGATAGCAATCAGCCCCAGCATTTT.

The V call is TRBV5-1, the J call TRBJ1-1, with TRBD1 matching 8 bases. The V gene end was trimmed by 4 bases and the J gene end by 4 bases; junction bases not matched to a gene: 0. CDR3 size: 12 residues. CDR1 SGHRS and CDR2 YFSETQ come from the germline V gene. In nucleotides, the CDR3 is TGCGCCAGCAGCCAGGGGGCCACTGAAGCTTTCTTT. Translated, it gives CASSQGATEAFF.

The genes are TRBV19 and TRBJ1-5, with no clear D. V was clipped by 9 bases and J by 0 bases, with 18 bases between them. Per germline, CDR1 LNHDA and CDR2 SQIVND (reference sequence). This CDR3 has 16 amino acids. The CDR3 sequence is CASGRPGVYSNQPQHF. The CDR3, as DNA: TGTGCCAGCGGACGGCCTGGGGTTTATAGCAATCAGCCCCAGCATTTT. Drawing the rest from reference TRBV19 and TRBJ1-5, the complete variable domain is DGGITQSPKYLFRKEGQNVTLSCEQNLNHDAMYWYRQDPGQGLRLIYYSQIVNDFQKGDIAEGYSVSREKKESFPLTVTSAQKNPTAFYLCASGRPGVYSNQPQHFGDGTRLSIL.

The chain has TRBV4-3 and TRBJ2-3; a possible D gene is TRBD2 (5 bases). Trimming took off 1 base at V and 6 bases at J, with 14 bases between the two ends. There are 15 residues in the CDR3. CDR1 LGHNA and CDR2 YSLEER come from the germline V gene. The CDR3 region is CASSQAYRAGDTQYF. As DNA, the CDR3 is TGCGCCAGCAGCCAAGCGTACCGGGCGGGTGATACGCAGTATTTT.

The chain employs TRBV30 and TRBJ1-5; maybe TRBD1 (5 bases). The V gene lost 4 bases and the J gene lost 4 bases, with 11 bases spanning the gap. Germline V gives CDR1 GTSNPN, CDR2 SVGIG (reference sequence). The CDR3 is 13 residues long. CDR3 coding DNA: TGTGCCTGGAACGCCAGGGATAATCAGCCCCAGCATTTT. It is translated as CAWNARDNQPQHF.

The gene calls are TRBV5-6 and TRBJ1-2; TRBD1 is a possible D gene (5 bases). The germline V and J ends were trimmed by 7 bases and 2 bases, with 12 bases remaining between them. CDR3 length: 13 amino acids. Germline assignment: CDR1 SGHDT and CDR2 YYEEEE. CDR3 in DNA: TGTGCCAGCGGTTCGGGGGTAAACTATGGCTACACCTTC. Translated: CASGSGVNYGYTF.